These 7 T cell receptor beta chains were all obtained from the same sample, sequenced in a study of blood T cell repertoires in COVID-19. Produced via immunoSEQ multiplex PCR; TCRdb's table is partial and in-frame only. The sample carries nearly 350,000 clones, around 87% recorded once. The sample was peripheral blood. Every receptor here comes from a woman aged 50 to 65 with COVID-19, enrolled during active disease.

The CDR3 DNA is TGTGCCAGCAGCTATTATGGGACAGGGAATAGGGAGACCCAGTACTTC. It codes for CASSYYGTGNRETQYF. This rearrangement joins TRBV13 to TRBJ2-5; 9 nucleotides align to TRBD1. This CDR3 is 16 amino acids long. The ends lost 4 bases at V and 5 bases at J; junction bases unmatched: 11. CDR1 is PRHDT and CDR2 is FYEKMQ in the germline V gene (reference sequence).

The J gene is TRBJ2-7, the V gene TRBV23-1, with TRBD2 matching 14 bases. TRBV23-1 is designated an ORF whose function remains uncertain. This CDR3 comprises 17 residues. Trimming cost V 3 bases and J 5 bases; bases outside gene matches: 9. Here the CDR3 DNA reads TGCGCCAGCAGTCACGGCATGACTAGCGGGAGGGCCCACGAGCAGTACTTC. Encoded protein: CASSHGMTSGRAHEQYF.

The chain joins TRBV14 to TRBJ2-7; D may be TRBD1 (7 bases). Per germline, CDR1 SGHDN and CDR2 FVKESK. The CDR3 extends over 13 amino acids. V lost 4 bases to trimming and J lost 4 bases, with 11 bases between them. The CDR3 sequence: CASSRPGGYEQYF. In nucleotides, the CDR3 is TGTGCCAGCAGCCGGCCAGGGGGGTACGAGCAGTACTTC.

The chain couples TRBV6-5 to TRBJ1-4; 8 bases are shared with TRBD1. Losses at the gene ends were 3 bases for V and 6 bases for J; bases not matched to a gene: 6. This CDR3 comprises 15 residues. The V gene's germline CDR1 is MNHEY and CDR2 SVGAGI. CDR3 protein: CASSYSGTGYEKLFF. CDR3 coding DNA: TGTGCCAGCAGTTATTCCGGGACAGGCTATGAAAAACTGTTTTTT.

The chain links TRBV15 to TRBJ2-1; 8 bases map to TRBD2. Trimming removed 5 bases from V and 7 bases from J; junction bases left unmatched: 13. The CDR3 runs 16 residues. Germline V gives CDR1 LNHNV, CDR2 YYDKDF (reference sequence). The CDR3 region is CATSAPRGLGSNEQFF. The CDR3 DNA sequence: TGTGCCACCAGCGCCCCGAGGGGACTAGGATCGAATGAGCAGTTCTTC.

This clone was found once. This sequence joins TRBV27 and TRBJ1-2; the D gene is possibly TRBD1 (6 bases). V was trimmed by 5 bases and J by 3 bases, leaving 13 bases between them. Germline lookup yields CDR1 MNHEY and CDR2 SMNVEV (reference sequence). The CDR3 is 14 residues long. Written as DNA, the CDR3 is TGTGCCAGCAGTCCCCTGGACAGAGACTATGGCTACACCTTC. This encodes CASSPLDRDYGYTF.

The V and J genes are TRBV19 and TRBJ1-2; TRBD1 agrees at 11 bases. The germline V gene encodes CDR1 LNHDA and CDR2 SQIVND (reference sequence). The junction had 13 bases not matched to a gene; V was cut back by 6 bases and J by 4 bases. CDR3 length: 17 amino acids. CDR3 sequence (DNA): TGTGCCAGTAGCACCGTGGACAGGGGGCTTTTAAGCTATGGCTACACCTTC. Translation: CASSTVDRGLLSYGYTF.